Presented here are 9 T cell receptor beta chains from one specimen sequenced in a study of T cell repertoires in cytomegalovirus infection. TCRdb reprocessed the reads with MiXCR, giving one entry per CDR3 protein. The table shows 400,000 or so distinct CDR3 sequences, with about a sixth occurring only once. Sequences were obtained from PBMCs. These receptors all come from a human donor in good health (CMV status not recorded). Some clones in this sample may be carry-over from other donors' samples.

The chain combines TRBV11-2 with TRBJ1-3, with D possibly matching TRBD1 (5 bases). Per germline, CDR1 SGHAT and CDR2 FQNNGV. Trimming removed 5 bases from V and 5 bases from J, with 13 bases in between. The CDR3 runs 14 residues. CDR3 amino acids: CASSPGSPRNTIYF. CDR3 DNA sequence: TGTGCCAGCAGCCCAGGGAGTCCCCGAAACACCATATATTTT.

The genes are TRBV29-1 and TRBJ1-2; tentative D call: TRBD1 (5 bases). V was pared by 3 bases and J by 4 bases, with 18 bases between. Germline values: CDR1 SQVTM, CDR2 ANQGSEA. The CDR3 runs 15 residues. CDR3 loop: CSVEGGGRQAYGYTF. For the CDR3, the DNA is TGCAGCGTTGAGGGGGGGGGACGGCAGGCCTATGGCTACACCTTC.

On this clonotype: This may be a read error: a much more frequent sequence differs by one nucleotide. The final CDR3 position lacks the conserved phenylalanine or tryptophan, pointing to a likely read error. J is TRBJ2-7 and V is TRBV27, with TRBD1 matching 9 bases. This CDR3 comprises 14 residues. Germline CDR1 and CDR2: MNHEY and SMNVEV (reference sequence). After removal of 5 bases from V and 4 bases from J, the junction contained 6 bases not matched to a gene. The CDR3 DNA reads TGTGCCAGCAGTCGTCCCGGGACAGGGTACGAGCAGTACATC. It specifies CASSRPGTGYEQYI.

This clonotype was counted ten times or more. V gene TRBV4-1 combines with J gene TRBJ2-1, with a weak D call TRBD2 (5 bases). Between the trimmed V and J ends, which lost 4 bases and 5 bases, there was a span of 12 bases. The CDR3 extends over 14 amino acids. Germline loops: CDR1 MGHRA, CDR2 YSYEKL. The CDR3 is CASSPRLTDNEQFF. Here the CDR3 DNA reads TGCGCCAGCAGCCCTAGACTAACCGACAATGAGCAGTTCTTC.

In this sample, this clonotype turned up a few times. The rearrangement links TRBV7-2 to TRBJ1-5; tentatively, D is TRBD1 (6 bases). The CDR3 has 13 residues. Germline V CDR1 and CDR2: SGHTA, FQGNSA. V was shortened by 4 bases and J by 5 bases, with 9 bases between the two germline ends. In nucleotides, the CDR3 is TGTGCCAGCAGCTCCGAGGGGGATCAGCCCCAGCATTTT. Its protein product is CASSSEGDQPQHF.

CDR3 bases: TGTGCCAGCTTGACTAGCGGGAGTTCAGATACGCAGTATTTT. Residues: CASLTSGSSDTQYF. The chain employs TRBV6-2 or TRBV6-3 and TRBJ2-3, with 12 bases fitting TRBD2. Germline V CDR1 and CDR2: MNHEY, SVGEGT. The CDR3 length is 14 residues. The V gene end was trimmed by 8 bases and the J gene end by 4 bases; junction bases not matched to a gene: 4.

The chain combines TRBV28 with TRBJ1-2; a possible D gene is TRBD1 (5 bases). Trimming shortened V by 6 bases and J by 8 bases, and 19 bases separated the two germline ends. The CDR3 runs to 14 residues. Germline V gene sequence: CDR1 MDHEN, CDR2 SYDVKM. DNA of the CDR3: TGTGCCAGCAGCACTTTAACAGGTCTTAAGGGCTACACCTTC. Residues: CASSTLTGLKGYTF.

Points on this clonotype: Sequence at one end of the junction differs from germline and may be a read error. The chain's CDR3 is CASSLVLDSEKLVF. The CDR3 DNA follows: TGTGCCAGCAGTCTTGTCCTTGACAGCGAAAAACTGGTTTTT. The V gene is TRBV12-3 or TRBV12-4, the J gene TRBJ1-4; a possible D gene is TRBD1 (5 bases). The CDR3 spans 14 residues.

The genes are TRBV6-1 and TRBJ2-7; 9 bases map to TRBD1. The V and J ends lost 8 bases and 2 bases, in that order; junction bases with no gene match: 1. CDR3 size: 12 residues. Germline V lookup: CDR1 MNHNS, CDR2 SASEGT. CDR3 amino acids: CASGQGPYEQYF. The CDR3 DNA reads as TGTGCCAGCGGACAGGGGCCCTACGAGCAGTACTTC.